This T cell receptor (beta chain) was identified during a study of blood T cell repertoires in COVID-19. This clone was recorded only once. The germline V gene has CDR1 KGHSH and CDR2 LQKENI. V gave up 3 bases and J gave up 6 bases; unmatched junction bases: 8. The CDR3 has 17 amino acids. This table comes from immunoSEQ multiplex PCR, and its TCRdb copy is limited to in-frame clones, with some not included. The sample holds roughly 250,000 clones, approximately 85% seen once. The receptor comes from a woman aged 60-70 years with active or convalescent COVID-19. Sequencing input: peripheral blood. The chain links TRBV18 to TRBJ2-1; 13 bases fit TRBD2. The CDR3 region has the DNA TGTGCCAGCTCACCGACTAGCGGGGGGTTAAGGGGCAATGAGCAGTTCTTC. This gives the protein CASSPTSGGLRGNEQFF.